This record looks at one TCR beta chain sequence and its context. The data were taken from a study of shared clonotypes between healthy human individuals. Libraries were prepared by immunoSEQ multiplex PCR; TCRdb keeps only in-frame clonotypes and omits some of them. The data show over 2 million clones, with 85% to 95% seen just once and 0.13% held by the top ten. The sample taken for sequencing was naive CD4+ T cells sorted from blood. Specified subset: CD45RA+ positively selected. This TCR was sampled from a man aged 18 to 30 in good health.

The CDR3 DNA follows: TGTGCCAGCAGCAAAGACCCAGGAGCTAACTATGGCTACACCTTC. This codes for CASSKDPGANYGYTF. The chain links TRBV21-1 to TRBJ1-2. TRBV21-1 is shown as a pseudogene. The CDR3 has 15 residues.